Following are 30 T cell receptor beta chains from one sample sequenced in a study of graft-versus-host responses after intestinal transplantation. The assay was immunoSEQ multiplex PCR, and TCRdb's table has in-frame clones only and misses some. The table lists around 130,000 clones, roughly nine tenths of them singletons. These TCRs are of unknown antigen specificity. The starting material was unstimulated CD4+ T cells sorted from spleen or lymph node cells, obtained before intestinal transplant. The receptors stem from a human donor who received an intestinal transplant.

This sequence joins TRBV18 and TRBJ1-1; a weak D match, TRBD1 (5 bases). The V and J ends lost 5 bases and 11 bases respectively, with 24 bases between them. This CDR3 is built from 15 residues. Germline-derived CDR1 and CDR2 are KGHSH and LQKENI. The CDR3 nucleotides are TGTGCCAGCTCAGCCCAATCCAGGGACTTCGTTACGGCTTTCTTT. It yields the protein CASSAQSRDFVTAFF.

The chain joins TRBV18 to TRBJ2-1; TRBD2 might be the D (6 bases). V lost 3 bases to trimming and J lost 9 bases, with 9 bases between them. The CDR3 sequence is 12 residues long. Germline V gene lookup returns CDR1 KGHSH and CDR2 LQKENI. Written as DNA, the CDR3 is TGTGCCAGCTCACCGCGGGACGGTGAGCAGTTCTTC. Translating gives CASSPRDGEQFF. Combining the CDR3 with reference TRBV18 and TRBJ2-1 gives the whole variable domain NAGVMQNPRHLVRRRGQEARLRCSPMKGHSHVYWYRQLPEEGLKFMVYLQKENIIDESGMPKERFSAEFPKEGPSILRIQQVVRGDSAAYFCASSPRDGEQFFGPGTRLTVL.

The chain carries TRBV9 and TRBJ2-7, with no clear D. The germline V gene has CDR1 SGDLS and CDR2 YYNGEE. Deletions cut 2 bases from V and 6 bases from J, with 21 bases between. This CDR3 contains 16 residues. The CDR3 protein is CASSVAETPIIGEQYF. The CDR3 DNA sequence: TGTGCCAGCAGCGTCGCCGAGACGCCTATCATAGGCGAGCAGTACTTC.

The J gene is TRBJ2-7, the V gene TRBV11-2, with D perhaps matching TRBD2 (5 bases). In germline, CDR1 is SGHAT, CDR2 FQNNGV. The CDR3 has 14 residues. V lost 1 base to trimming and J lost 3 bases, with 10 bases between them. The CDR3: CASSLGETGYEQYF. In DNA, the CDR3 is TGTGCCAGCAGCTTAGGGGAGACGGGCTACGAGCAGTACTTC.

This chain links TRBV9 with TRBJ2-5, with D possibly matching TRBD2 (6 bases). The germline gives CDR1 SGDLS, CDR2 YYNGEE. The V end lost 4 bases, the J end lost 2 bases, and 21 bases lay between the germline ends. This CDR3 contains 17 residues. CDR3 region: CASSSSGVGPPQETQYF. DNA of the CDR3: TGTGCCAGCAGCTCGTCGGGGGTAGGCCCCCCACAAGAGACCCAGTACTTC.

CDR3 in amino acids: CASSVMGQDYGYTF. CDR3 DNA: TGCGCCAGCAGCGTAATGGGACAGGACTATGGCTACACCTTC. V usage is TRBV5-1 and J usage is TRBJ1-2, with 8 positions matching TRBD1. In germline, CDR1 is SGHRS, CDR2 YFSETQ. The CDR3 extends over 14 amino acids. With V trimmed by 4 bases and J by 3 bases, 5 bases remained unmatched.

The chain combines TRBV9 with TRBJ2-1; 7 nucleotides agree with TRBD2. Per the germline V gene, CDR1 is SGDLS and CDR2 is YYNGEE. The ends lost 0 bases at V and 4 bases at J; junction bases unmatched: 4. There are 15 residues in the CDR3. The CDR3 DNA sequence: TGTGCCAGCAGCGTAGTGGCTAGCGGTTACAATGAGCAGTTCTTC. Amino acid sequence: CASSVVASGYNEQFF.

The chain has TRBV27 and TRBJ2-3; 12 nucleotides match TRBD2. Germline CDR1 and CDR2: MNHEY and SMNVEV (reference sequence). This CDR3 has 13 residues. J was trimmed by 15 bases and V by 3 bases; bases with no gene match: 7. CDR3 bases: TGTGCCAGCAGTTTGTCCCGACTAGCGGGGGCTTATTTT. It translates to CASSLSRLAGAYF.

The CDR3 is CASSLGGWATGELFF. CDR3 sequence (DNA): TGTGCCAGCAGTTTAGGCGGCTGGGCCACCGGGGAGCTGTTTTTT. The chain couples TRBV28 to TRBJ2-2; D ambiguous. The germline CDR1 and CDR2 sequences are MDHEN and SYDVKM. V lost 2 bases and J lost 4, with 11 bases in between. There are 15 residues in the CDR3.

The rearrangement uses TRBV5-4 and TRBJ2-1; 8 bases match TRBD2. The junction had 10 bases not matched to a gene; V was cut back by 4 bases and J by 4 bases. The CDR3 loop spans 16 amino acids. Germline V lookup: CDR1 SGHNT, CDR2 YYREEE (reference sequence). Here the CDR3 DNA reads TGTGCCAGCAGCCCCGAGCGGGGGAGAACGTACAATGAGCAGTTCTTC. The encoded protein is CASSPERGRTYNEQFF. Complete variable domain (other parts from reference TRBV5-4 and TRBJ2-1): ETGVTQSPTHLIKTRGQQVTLRCSSQSGHNTVSWYQQALGQGPQFIFQYYREEENGRGNFPPRFSGLQFPNYSSELNVNALELDDSALYLCASSPERGRTYNEQFFGPGTRLTVL.

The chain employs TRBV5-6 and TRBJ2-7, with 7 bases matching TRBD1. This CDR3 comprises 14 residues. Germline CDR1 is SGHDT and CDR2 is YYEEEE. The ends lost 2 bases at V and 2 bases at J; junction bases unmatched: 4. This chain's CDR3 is CASSFRDRAYEQYF. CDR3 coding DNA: TGTGCCAGCAGCTTCCGGGACAGAGCCTACGAGCAGTACTTC. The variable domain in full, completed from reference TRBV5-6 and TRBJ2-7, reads DAGVTQSPTHLIKTRGQQVTLRCSPKSGHDTVSWYQQALGQGPQFIFQYYEEEERQRGNFPDRFSGHQFPNYSSELNVNALLLGDSALYLCASSFRDRAYEQYFGPGTRLTVT.

The CDR3 reads CASSLPGRGVYNEQFF. The CDR3, as DNA: TGTGCCAGCAGCTTACCGGGGCGCGGGGTCTACAATGAGCAGTTCTTC. The chain uses TRBV7-3 and TRBJ2-1; the D gene is possibly TRBD2 (6 bases). Germline lookup yields CDR1 SGHTA and CDR2 FQGTGA. There are 16 residues in the CDR3. Trimming cost V 2 bases and J 3 bases, with 14 bases left between them.

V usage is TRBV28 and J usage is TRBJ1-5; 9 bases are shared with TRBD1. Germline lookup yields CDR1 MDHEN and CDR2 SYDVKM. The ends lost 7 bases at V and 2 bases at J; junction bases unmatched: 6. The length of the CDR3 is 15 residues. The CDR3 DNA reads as TGTGCCAGCATCCTAGGGGACAGGGGCAATCAGCCCCAGCATTTT. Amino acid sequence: CASILGDRGNQPQHF.

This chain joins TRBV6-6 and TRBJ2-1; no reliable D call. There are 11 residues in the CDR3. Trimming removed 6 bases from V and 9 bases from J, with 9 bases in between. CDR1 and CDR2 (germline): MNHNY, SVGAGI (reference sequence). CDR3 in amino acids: CASSPRVEQFF. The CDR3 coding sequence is TGTGCCAGCAGCCCCCGGGTTGAGCAGTTCTTC.

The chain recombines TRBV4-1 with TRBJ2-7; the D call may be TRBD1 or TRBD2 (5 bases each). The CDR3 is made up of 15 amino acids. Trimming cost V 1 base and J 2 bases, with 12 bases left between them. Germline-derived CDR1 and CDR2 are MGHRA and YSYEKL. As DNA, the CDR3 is TGCGCCAGCAGCCAAGGGACGGGGACCACCTACGAGCAGTACTTC. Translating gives CASSQGTGTTYEQYF.

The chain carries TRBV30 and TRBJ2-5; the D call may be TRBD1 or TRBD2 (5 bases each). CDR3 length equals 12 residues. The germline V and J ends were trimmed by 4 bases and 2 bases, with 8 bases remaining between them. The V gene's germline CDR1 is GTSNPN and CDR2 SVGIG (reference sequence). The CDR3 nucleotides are TGTGCCTGGAATGGGGGACAAGAGACCCAGTACTTC. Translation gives CAWNGGQETQYF. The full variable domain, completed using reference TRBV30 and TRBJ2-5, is SQTIHQWPATLVQPVGSPLSLECTVEGTSNPNLYWYRQAAGRGLQLLFYSVGIGQISSEVPQNLSASRPQDRQFILSSKKLLLSDSGFYLCAWNGGQETQYFGPGTRLLVL.

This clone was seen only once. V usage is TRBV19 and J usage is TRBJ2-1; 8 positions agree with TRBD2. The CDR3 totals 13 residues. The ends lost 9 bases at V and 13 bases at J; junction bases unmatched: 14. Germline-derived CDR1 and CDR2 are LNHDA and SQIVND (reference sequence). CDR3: CASVAGTREPQFF. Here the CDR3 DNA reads TGTGCCAGCGTAGCCGGGACTAGAGAGCCCCAGTTCTTC.

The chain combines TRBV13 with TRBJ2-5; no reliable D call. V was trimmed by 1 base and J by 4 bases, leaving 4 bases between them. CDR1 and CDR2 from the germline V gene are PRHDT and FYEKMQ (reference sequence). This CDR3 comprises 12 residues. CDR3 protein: CASSLAGETQYF. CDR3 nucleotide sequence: TGTGCCAGCAGCTTAGCGGGAGAGACCCAGTACTTC.

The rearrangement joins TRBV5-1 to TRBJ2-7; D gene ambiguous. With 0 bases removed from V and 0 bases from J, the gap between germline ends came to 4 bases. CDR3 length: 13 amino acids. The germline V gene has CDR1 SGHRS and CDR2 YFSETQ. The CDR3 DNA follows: TGCGCCAGCAGCTTGGACAACTCCTACGAGCAGTACTTC. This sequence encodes CASSLDNSYEQYF.

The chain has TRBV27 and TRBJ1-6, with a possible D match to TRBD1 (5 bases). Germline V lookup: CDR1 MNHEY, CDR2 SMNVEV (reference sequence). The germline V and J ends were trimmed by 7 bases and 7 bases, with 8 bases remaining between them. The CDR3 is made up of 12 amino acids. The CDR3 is CASTDSNSPLHF. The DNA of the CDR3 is TGTGCCAGCACCGACAGCAATTCACCCCTCCACTTT.

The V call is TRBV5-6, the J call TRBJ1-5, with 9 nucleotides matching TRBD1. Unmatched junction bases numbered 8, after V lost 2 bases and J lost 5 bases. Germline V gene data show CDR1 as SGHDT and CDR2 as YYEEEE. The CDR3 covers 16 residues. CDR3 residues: CASSFRGTGFHQPQHF. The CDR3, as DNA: TGTGCCAGCAGCTTTCGGGGGACAGGGTTTCATCAGCCCCAGCATTTT.

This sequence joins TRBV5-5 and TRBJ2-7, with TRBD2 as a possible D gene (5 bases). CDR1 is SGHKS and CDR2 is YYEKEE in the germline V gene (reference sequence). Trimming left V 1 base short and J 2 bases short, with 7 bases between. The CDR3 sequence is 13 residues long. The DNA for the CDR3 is TGTGCCAGCAGCTTGAGAGGGCCCTACGAGCAGTACTTC. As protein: CASSLRGPYEQYF.

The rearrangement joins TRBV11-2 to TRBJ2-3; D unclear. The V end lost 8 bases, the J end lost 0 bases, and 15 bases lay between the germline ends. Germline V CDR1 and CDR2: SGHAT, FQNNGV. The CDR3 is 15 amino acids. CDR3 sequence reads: CASVSTHLSTDTQYF. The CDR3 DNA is TGTGCCAGCGTCTCGACGCACCTAAGCACAGATACGCAGTATTTT.

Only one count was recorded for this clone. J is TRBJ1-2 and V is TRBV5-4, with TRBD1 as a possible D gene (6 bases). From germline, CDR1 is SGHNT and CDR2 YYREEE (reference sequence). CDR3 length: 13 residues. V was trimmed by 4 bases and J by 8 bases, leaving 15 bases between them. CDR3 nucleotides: TGTGCCAGCAGCCCGCAGGGGTTGGGAGGCTACACCTTC. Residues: CASSPQGLGGYTF.

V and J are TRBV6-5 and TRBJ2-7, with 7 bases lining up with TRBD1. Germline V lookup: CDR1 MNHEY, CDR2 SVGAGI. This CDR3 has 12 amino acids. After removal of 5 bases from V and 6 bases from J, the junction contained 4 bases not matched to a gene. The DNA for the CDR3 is TGTGCCAGCAGTGAAAGGGACAGCGAGCAGTACTTC. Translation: CASSERDSEQYF.

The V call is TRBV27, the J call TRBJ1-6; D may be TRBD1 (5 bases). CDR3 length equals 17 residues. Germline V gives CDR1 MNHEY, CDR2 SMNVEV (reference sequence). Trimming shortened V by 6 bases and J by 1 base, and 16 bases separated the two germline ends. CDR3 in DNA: TGTGCCAGCAGCCTGGCGAAGGGGATTTCCTATAATTCACCCCTCCACTTT. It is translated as CASSLAKGISYNSPLHF.

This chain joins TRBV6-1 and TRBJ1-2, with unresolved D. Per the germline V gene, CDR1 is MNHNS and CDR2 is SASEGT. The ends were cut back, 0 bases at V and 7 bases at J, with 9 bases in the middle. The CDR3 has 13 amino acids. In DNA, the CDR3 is TGTGCCAGCAGTGAAGCGGAACAGTTTGGCTACACCTTC. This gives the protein CASSEAEQFGYTF.

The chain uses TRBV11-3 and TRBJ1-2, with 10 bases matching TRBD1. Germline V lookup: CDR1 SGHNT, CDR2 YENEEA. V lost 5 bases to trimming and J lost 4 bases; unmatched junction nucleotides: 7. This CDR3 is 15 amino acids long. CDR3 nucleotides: TGTGCCAGCAGCCCAGCGACAGGGGGCGCCTATGGCTACACCTTC. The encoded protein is CASSPATGGAYGYTF.

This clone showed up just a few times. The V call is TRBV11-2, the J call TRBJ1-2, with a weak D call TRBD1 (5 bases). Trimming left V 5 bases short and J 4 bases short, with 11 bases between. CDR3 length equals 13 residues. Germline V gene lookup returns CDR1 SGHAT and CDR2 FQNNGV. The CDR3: CASSPGRFYGYTF. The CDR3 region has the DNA TGTGCCAGCAGCCCGGGACGGTTCTATGGCTACACCTTC.

The CDR3 coding sequence is TGTGCCAGCAGCTCCCGACAGGGAAGGTACGAGCAGTACTTC. Its protein product is CASSSRQGRYEQYF. V is TRBV21-1 and J is TRBJ2-7; TRBD1 is taken as the D call from the table, unchecked against the DNA. TRBV21-1 is a recognized pseudogene. The CDR3 is 14 amino acids.